The rows below give T cell receptor beta chains drawn from one sample of a study of cytomegalovirus exposure and HLA in healthy donors. Sequenced by immunoSEQ multiplex PCR; TCRdb stores in-frame clones only, minus some. The repertoire includes approximately 220,000 clones, over 60% of them detected once, and 15% to 19% sits in the top ten. Sequencing input: PBMCs. Receptors originate from a man in his forties or fifties in good health and CMV-seronegative. Both conserved end residues are part of each CDR3. D genes are given only for firm matches. For some rows the clone size is stated as once, few or many, or as a class when expanded; others skip it.

v_gene	abundance	j_gene	d_gene	CDR3nt	CDR3aa
TRBV9	NA	TRBJ2-7	NA	TGTGCCAGCAGCGTAGGGCCGGGGAGCTCCTACGAGCAGTACTTC	CASSVGPGSSYEQYF
TRBV5-1	once	TRBJ2-1	NA	TGCGCCAGCAGCTTGGGGCAGGGGTCCGATGAGCAGTTCTTC	CASSLGQGSDEQFF
TRBV19	NA	TRBJ1-3	NA	TGTGCCAGTAGTTTCACGGACAGCCTCTACAGCTCTGGAAACACCATATATTTT	CASSFTDSLYSSGNTIYF
TRBV7-2	NA	TRBJ2-1	TRBD2	TGTGCCAGCAGCTTAGCACTAGCGGGATCCTACAATGAGCAGTTCTTC	CASSLALAGSYNEQFF
TRBV4-1	NA	TRBJ1-3	NA	TGCGCCAGCAGCCAAGATCGTGGCGGAGGAAACACCATATATTTT	CASSQDRGGGNTIYF
TRBV7-3	NA	TRBJ2-5	NA	TGTGCCAGCAGCTTAATAGCGGGGACAGGGGAGACCCAGTACTTC	CASSLIAGTGETQYF
TRBV5-1	few	TRBJ1-2	NA	TGCGCCAGCAGCTTGGAGGGGAGGCAGCCGAGCTATGGCTACACCTTC	CASSLEGRQPSYGYTF
TRBV9	few	TRBJ1-2	TRBD1	TGTGCCAGCAGCGGGAGCCTCCGACAGGGGAGTAAAGGCTACACCTTC	CASSGSLRQGSKGYTF
TRBV7-2	NA	TRBJ1-4	TRBD1	TGTGCCAGCAGCCCGGGACAGGGGTTCCCAACTAATGAAAAACTGTTTTTT	CASSPGQGFPTNEKLFF
TRBV18	NA	TRBJ2-7	TRBD1	TGTGCCAGCTCTGAGGACAGGCCATACGAGCAGTACTTC	CASSEDRPYEQYF
TRBV18	NA	TRBJ1-1	NA	TGTGCCAGCTCACCGAACCCGGGGGGCACTGAAGCTTTCTTT	CASSPNPGGTEAFF
TRBV10-3	NA	TRBJ1-2	NA	TGTGCCATCAGTGAGTCGATGCGGGGGACGGAGTATGGCTACACCTTC	CAISESMRGTEYGYTF
TRBV9	once	TRBJ1-2	NA	TGTGCCAGCAGCGTAAGGGGATCCAACTATGGCTACACCTTC	CASSVRGSNYGYTF
TRBV5-1	NA	TRBJ2-7	TRBD2	TGCGCCAGCAGCTTGACAGCGGGGTCCTACGAGCAGTACTTC	CASSLTAGSYEQYF
TRBV7-3	few	TRBJ2-3	NA	TGTGCCAGCAGCTTAGCGAACACAGATACGCAGTATTTT	CASSLANTDTQYF
TRBV12-5	NA	TRBJ1-1	NA	TGTGCTAGTGGGCTCTCCAGGGTCGGCGCTGAAGCTTTCTTT	CASGLSRVGAEAFF
TRBV5-6	NA	TRBJ2-7	NA	TGTGCCAGCAGCCTGGGGCTCTACGAGCAGTACTTC	CASSLGLYEQYF
TRBV7-7	NA	TRBJ2-1	NA	TGTGCCACCAGAAAGGAGGGCAATGAGCAGTTCTTC	CATRKEGNEQFF
TRBV28	NA	TRBJ1-4	TRBD1	TGTGCCAGCAGGGGGACAGGGGGGTCTAATGAAAAACTGTTTTTT	CASRGTGGSNEKLFF
TRBV4-1	NA	TRBJ2-5	TRBD2	TGCGCCAGCAGCCATCCTCGCGGGGGAGGAACCCAGTACTTC	CASSHPRGGGTQYF
TRBV2	NA	TRBJ1-1	TRBD1	TGTGCCAGCCCTCTGTGGACAGGGAACACTGAAGCTTTCTTT	CASPLWTGNTEAFF
TRBV5-1	NA	TRBJ2-1	NA	TGCGCCAGCAGCTTGACAGGGATTATCGGCAATGAGCAGTTCTTC	CASSLTGIIGNEQFF
TRBV19	NA	TRBJ2-1	TRBD2	TGTGCCAGTAGTATGAGCGGGAGCTCCTACAATGAGCAGTTCTTC	CASSMSGSSYNEQFF
TRBV6-1	NA	TRBJ2-7	NA	TGTGCCAGCAGACAGGGACCCTACGAGCAGTACTTC	CASRQGPYEQYF
TRBV9	NA	TRBJ1-1	NA	TGTGCCAGCAGTAGACAGGCGAACACTGAAGCTTTCTTT	CASSRQANTEAFF
TRBV4-2	once	TRBJ2-2	TRBD1	TGTGCCAGCAGCCAAGTCCTGGGACAGGGGACCGGGGAGCTGTTTTTT	CASSQVLGQGTGELFF
TRBV7-8	few	TRBJ2-2	TRBD2	TGTGCCAGCAGCTTAGGACTAGCGGGAAGATTGGGGACCGGGGAGCTGTTTTTT	CASSLGLAGRLGTGELFF
TRBV4-1	NA	TRBJ1-3	NA	TGCGCCAGCAGCCAAGAGGCGACACCGAGAAACACCATATATTTT	CASSQEATPRNTIYF
TRBV7-7	NA	TRBJ2-5	NA	TGTGCCAGCAGCTTAGATGCAGGCCCATCCGCCCATCGGTACTTC	CASSLDAGPSAHRYF